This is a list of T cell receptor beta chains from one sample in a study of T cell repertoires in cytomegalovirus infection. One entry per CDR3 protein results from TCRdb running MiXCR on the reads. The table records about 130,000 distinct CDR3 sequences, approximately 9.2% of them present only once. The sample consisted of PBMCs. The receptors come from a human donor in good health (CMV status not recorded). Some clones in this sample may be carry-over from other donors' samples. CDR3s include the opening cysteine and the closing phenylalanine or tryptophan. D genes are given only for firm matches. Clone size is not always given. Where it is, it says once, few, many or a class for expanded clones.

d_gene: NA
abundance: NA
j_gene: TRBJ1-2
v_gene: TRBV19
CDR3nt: TGTGCCAGTAGTATATTAGGCTATGGCTACACCTTC
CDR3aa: CASSILGYGYTF

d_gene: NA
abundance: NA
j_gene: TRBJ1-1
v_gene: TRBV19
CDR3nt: TGTGCCAGTAGTACCCCCGGGCGCACCCAGGAGGCTTTCTTT
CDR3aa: CASSTPGRTQEAFF

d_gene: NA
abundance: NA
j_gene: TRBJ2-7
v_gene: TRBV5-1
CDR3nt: TGCGCCAGCAGCTTAGACAGTTATTACGAGCAGTACTTC
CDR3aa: CASSLDSYYEQYF

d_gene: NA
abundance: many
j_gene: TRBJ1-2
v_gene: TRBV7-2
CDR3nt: TGTGCCAGCACCAACCCCGTCCGGGTGACAGTCTACTTC
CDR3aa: CASTNPVRVTVYF

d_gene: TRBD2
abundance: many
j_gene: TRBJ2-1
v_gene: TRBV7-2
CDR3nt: TGTGCCAGCAGCGGCTTAGGCGGGGGGGCAGGTGAGCAGTTCTTC
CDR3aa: CASSGLGGGAGEQFF

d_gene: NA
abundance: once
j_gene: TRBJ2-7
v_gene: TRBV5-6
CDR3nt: TGTGCCAGCAGCTCGCGTGAGGACAGCTCCTACGAGCAGTACTTC
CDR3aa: CASSSREDSSYEQYF

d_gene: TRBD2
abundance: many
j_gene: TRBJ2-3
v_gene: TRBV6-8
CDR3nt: TGTGCCAGCAGCCCTTCCCGGACTAGCGATGGGACAGATACGCAGTATTTT
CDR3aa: CASSPSRTSDGTDTQYF

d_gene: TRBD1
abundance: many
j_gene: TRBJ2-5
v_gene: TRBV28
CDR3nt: TGTGCCAGCAGCCCACAGGGGCTCGAGACCCAGTACTTC
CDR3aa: CASSPQGLETQYF

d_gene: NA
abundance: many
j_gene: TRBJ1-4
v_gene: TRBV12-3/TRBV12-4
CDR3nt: TGTGCCAGCAGTTTAGCGCCGGGAGGTGAAAAACTGTTTTTT
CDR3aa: CASSLAPGGEKLFF

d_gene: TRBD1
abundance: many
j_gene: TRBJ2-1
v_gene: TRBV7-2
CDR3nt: TGTGCCAGCAGCTTAGTCCGACAGGGGACCAATGAGCAGTTCTTC
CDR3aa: CASSLVRQGTNEQFF

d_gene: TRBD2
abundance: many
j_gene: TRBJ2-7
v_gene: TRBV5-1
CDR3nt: TGCGCCAGCAGCTTGGTTGGACTAGCGGCAAACGAGCAGTACTTC
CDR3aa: CASSLVGLAANEQYF

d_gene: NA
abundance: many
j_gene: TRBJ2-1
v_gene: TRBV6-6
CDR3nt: TGTGCCAGCAGTAGCGTCTCCTACAATGAGCAGTTCTTC
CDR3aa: CASSSVSYNEQFF

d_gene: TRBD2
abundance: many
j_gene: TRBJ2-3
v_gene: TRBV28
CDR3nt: TGTGCCAGCAGCTCAGCAGCGCTAGCGGGGGAAGATACGCAGTATTTT
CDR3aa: CASSSAALAGEDTQYF

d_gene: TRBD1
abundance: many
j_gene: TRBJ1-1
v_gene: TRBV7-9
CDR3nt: TGTGCCAGCAGCACACTAGGAGGGGGCGGCACTGAAGCTTTCTTT
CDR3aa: CASSTLGGGGTEAFF

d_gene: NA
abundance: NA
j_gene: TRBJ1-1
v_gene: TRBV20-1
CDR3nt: TGCAGTGCTTCCCGAGATTGGGGGACTGAAGCTTTCTTT
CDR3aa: CSASRDWGTEAFF

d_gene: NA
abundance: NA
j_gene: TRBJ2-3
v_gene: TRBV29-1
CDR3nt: TGCAGCGTTGATTTACAGTACACAGATACGCAGTATTTT
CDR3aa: CSVDLQYTDTQYF

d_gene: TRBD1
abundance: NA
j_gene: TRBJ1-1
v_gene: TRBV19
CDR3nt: TGTGCCACCAAACAGGGGAGCACTGAAGCTTTCTTT
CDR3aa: CATKQGSTEAFF

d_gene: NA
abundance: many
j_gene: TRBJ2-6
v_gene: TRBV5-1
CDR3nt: TGCGCCAGCAGCCCTTCTTTACAGGTCGATCCTGGGGCCAACGTCCTGACTTTC
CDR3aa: CASSPSLQVDPGANVLTF

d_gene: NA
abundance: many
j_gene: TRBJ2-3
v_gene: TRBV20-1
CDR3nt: TGCAGTGCTAGTGGGGACACAGACACAGATACGCAGTATTTT
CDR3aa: CSASGDTDTDTQYF

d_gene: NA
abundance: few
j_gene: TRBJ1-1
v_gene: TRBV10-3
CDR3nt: TGTGCCATCAGTGAGAGTCAAGTCCTGAACACTGAAGCTTTCTTT
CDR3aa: CAISESQVLNTEAFF

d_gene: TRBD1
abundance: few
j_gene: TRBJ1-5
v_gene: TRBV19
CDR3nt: TGTGCCAGTAGTTCCGGACAGGGGGCTACGGGCAATCAGCCCCAGCATTTT
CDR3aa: CASSSGQGATGNQPQHF

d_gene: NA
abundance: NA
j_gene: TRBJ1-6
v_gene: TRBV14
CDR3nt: TGTGCCAGCAGCCAAGGAGGGCCCTCACCCCTCCACTTT
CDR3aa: CASSQGGPSPLHF